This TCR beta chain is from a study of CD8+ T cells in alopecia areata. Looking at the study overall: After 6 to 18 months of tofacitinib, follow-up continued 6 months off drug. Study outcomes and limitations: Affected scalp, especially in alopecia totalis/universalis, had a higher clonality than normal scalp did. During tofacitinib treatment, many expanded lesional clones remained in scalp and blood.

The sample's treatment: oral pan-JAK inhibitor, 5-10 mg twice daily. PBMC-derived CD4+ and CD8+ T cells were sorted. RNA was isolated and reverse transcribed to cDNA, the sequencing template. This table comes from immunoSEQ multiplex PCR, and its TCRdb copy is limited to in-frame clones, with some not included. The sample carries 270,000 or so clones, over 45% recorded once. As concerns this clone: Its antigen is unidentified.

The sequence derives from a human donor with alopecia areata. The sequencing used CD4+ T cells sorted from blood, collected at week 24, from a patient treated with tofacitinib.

The CDR3 loop is CASSLVWGLSEAFF. The CDR3 coding sequence is TGCGCCAGCAGCTTGGTCTGGGGTCTCTCTGAAGCTTTCTTT. The V call is TRBV5-1, the J call TRBJ1-1, with unresolved D. The germline CDR1 and CDR2 sequences are SGHRS and YFSETQ. Trimming took off 0 bases at V and 6 bases at J, with 12 bases between the two ends. This CDR3 has 14 residues.